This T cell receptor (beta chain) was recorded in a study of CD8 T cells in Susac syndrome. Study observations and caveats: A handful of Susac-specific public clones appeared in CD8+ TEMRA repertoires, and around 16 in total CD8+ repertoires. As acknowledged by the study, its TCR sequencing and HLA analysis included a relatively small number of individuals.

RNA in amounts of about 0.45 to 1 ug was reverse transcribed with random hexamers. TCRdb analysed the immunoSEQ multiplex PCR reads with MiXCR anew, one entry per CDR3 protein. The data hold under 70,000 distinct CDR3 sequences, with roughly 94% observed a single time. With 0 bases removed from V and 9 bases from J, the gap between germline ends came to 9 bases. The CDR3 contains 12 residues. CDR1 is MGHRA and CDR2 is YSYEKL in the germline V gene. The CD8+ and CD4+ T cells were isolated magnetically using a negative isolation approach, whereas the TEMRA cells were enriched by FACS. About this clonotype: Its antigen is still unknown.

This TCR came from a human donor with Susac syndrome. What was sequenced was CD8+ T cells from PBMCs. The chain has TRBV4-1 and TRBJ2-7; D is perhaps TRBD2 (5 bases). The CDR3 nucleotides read TGCGCCAGCAGCCAAGATGGCAGCGGGCAGTACTTC. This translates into CASSQDGSGQYF.